The 16 T cell receptor beta chains below all came from one sample that was sequenced in a study of T cell clonotyping in hematopoietic cell transplantation. Libraries were prepared by immunoSEQ multiplex PCR; TCRdb keeps only in-frame clonotypes and omits some of them. This table holds under 15,000 clones, 89% found once. The sequencing input was peripheral blood mononuclear cells. Receptors were obtained from a human donor who either received an allogeneic hematopoietic cell transplant for a myeloid malignancy or was a related donor (not recorded which). Some clones in this sample may be carry-over from other donors' samples.

The chain uses TRBV19 and TRBJ2-7, with TRBD2 identical over 13 bases. Trimming at V came to 5 bases and at J to 2 bases, leaving 6 bases not matched to a gene. Per germline, CDR1 LNHDA and CDR2 SQIVND (reference sequence). This CDR3 region has 16 residues. CDR3 DNA sequence: TGTGCCAGTAGTCCGGGACTAGCGGGGTCGACCTACGAGCAGTACTTC. Translated: CASSPGLAGSTYEQYF.

This clone was seen more than once but under ten times. The chain has TRBV4-2 and TRBJ2-5; D not resolved. V was cut by 2 bases and J by 2 bases, with 15 bases left in between. The CDR3 is 16 amino acids. Germline V CDR1 and CDR2: LGHNA, YNFKEQ. The CDR3 DNA reads TGTGCCAGCAGCCAATCGAGTTTGACACTACAAGAGACCCAGTACTTC. Residues: CASSQSSLTLQETQYF.

The chain carries TRBV6-1 and TRBJ1-1; D unclear. Germline lookup yields CDR1 MNHNS and CDR2 SASEGT. This CDR3 is built from 14 residues. V was trimmed by 6 bases and J by 3 bases, leaving 14 bases between them. The chain's CDR3 is CASRTFWRDTEAFF. Written as DNA, the CDR3 is TGTGCCAGCAGAACCTTCTGGAGGGACACTGAAGCTTTCTTT.

The chain uses TRBV27 and TRBJ1-4, with unresolved D. Germline loops: CDR1 MNHEY, CDR2 SMNVEV (reference sequence). The CDR3 runs 12 residues. Trimming pared 4 bases from V and 5 bases from J, leaving 5 bases between. CDR3 coding DNA: TGTGCCAGCAGTTCCTTCAATGAAAAACTGTTTTTT. This codes for CASSSFNEKLFF.

The genes are TRBV10-3 and TRBJ2-5, with TRBD1 matching over 7 bases. Germline values: CDR1 ENHRY, CDR2 SYGVKD. This CDR3 is 14 amino acids long. The V gene end was trimmed by 5 bases and the J gene end by 1 base; junction bases not matched to a gene: 4. Here the CDR3 DNA reads TGTGCCATCAGTCCGGGACAGCTCCAAGAGACCCAGTACTTC. Its protein is CAISPGQLQETQYF.

J is TRBJ2-3 and V is TRBV11-3; D not resolved. The CDR3 contains 12 residues. The V end lost 5 bases, the J end lost 7 bases, and 10 bases lay between the germline ends. The germline gives CDR1 SGHNT, CDR2 YENEEA. CDR3 in DNA: TGTGCCAGCAGCCACGACGAGAATACGCAGTATTTT. Its translation is CASSHDENTQYF.

This clone occurred a few times. CDR3 protein: CASRVLYGYTF. The CDR3 DNA is TGTGCCAGCAGGGTCTTATATGGCTACACCTTC. The J gene is TRBJ1-2, the V gene TRBV2, with D hard to call. V gave up 6 bases and J gave up 5 bases, with 7 bases separating them. Germline CDR1 SNHLY, CDR2 FYNNEI. This CDR3 is 11 amino acids long.

The sample holds one count of this clone. The V gene is TRBV9, the J gene TRBJ2-3; 15 positions agree with TRBD2. The CDR3 is 18 residues long. Trimming removed 2 bases from V and 6 bases from J; junction bases left unmatched: 10. Germline lookup yields CDR1 SGDLS and CDR2 YYNGEE. CDR3 bases: TGTGCCAGCAGCGTGATGCCTATCGGGACTAGCGGGGGGGATACGCAGTATTTT. Its protein is CASSVMPIGTSGGDTQYF. The complete variable domain, with remaining parts taken from reference TRBV9 and TRBJ2-3, reads DSGVTQTPKHLITATGQRVTLRCSPRSGDLSVYWYQQSLDQGLQFLIQYYNGEERAKGNILERFSAQQFPDLHSELNLSSLELGDSALYFCASSVMPIGTSGGDTQYFGPGTRLTVL.

The CDR3 region is CASNQPQHF. The CDR3, as DNA: TGTGCCAGTAATCAGCCCCAGCATTTT. The V gene is TRBV5-4, the J gene TRBJ1-5; D ambiguous. Trimming stripped 8 bases from V and 4 bases from J, with 1 base between. The CDR3 is 9 residues long. The germline V gene has CDR1 SGHNT and CDR2 YYREEE (reference sequence).

This clone was counted a few times. The genes are TRBV20-1 and TRBJ2-7; no clear D. The germline V gene has CDR1 DFQATT and CDR2 SNEGSKA (reference sequence). CDR3 length: 9 amino acids. The V and J ends lost 5 bases and 2 bases respectively, with 1 base between them. The CDR3, as DNA: TGCAGTGCTCCCTACGAGCAGTACTTC. Protein sequence: CSAPYEQYF.

This clone was found a few times. The rearrangement uses TRBV2 and TRBJ1-6, with TRBD1 matching 9 bases. With V trimmed by 8 bases and J by 4 bases, 12 bases remained unmatched. Germline V gene data show CDR1 as SNHLY and CDR2 as FYNNEI. The CDR3 runs to 17 residues. The CDR3 spells CASDTPGQGLYNSPLHF. In nucleotides, the CDR3 is TGTGCCAGCGACACCCCGGGACAGGGACTTTATAATTCACCCCTCCACTTT.

V gene TRBV5-1 combines with J gene TRBJ1-1, with a possible D match to TRBD1 (5 bases). The V end lost 4 bases, the J end lost 2 bases, and 9 bases lay between the germline ends. The CDR3 runs 13 residues. CDR1 and CDR2 from the germline V gene are SGHRS and YFSETQ. CDR3 nucleotide sequence: TGCGCCAGCAGCCTGGGACCTAACACTGAAGCTTTCTTT. Protein: CASSLGPNTEAFF.

The count of this clone is one. The V gene is TRBV30, the J gene TRBJ1-6, with TRBD1 matching over 9 bases. V shed 0 bases and J 11 bases; nucleotides not matched to a gene: 8. The CDR3 has 15 amino acids. CDR1 is GTSNPN and CDR2 is SVGIG in the germline V gene (reference sequence). The CDR3, as DNA: TGTGCCTGGAGTGTATGGGGACAGGGTAGGACACCCCTCCACTTT. Amino acid sequence: CAWSVWGQGRTPLHF.

V usage is TRBV19 and J usage is TRBJ1-1, with D unclear. In germline, CDR1 is LNHDA, CDR2 SQIVND (reference sequence). There are 11 residues in the CDR3. V lost 6 bases to trimming and J lost 4 bases, with 6 bases between them. The CDR3 bases are TGTGCCAGTAGCTTAGCCACTGAAGCTTTCTTT. Translation: CASSLATEAFF.

V and J are TRBV6-1 and TRBJ1-5; tentative D call: TRBD1 (6 bases). Germline-derived CDR1 and CDR2 are MNHNS and SASEGT. This CDR3 is 14 amino acids long. The V gene lost 1 base and the J gene lost 7 bases, with 11 bases spanning the gap. Here the CDR3 DNA reads TGTGCCAGCAGTGAAGATAGGGGGAACCAGCCCCAGCATTTT. Residues: CASSEDRGNQPQHF.

V and J are TRBV5-3 and TRBJ1-1; no clear D gene. TRBV5-3 is assigned to the ORF class and has an uncertain function. V dropped 4 bases and J dropped 1 base, with 8 bases sitting between them. This CDR3 comprises 13 residues. CDR3 DNA: TGTGCCAGAAGCCCTCCCCGGAACACTGAAGCTTTCTTT. Its protein product is CARSPPRNTEAFF.